This T cell receptor (beta chain) was identified during a study of T cell repertoires in cytomegalovirus infection. This clonotype was detected many times. Its antigen is not identified. Study-level findings and limits: Frequencies of public TCR beta families were cumulated, and this identified carriers of CMV plus the relevant HLA.

CDR3 length equals 18 residues. Germline CDR1 and CDR2: SGHVS and FNYEAQ. Trimming shortened V by 5 bases and J by 0 bases, and 20 bases separated the two germline ends. TCRdb re-analysed the reads in MiXCR, keeping a single row per CDR3 protein. The sample comprises 150,000 to 200,000 distinct CDR3 sequences, roughly a fifth of which are singletons, and 2.5% to 3% rests with the top ten. V gene TRBV7-6 combines with J gene TRBJ2-4; D uncertain. The sequence came from a human donor in good health (CMV status not recorded). Some clones in this sample may be carry-over from other donors' samples. The sequenced sample was PBMCs. The CDR3 is CASSPGPRTSVAKNIQYF. CDR3 coding DNA: TGTGCCAGCAGCCCCGGACCGAGAACCTCGGTAGCCAAAAACATTCAGTACTTC.